The 13 T cell receptor beta chains below all came from one sample that was sequenced in a study of shared clonotypes between healthy human individuals. TCRdb's copy holds only in-frame clones and misses some; the assay was immunoSEQ multiplex PCR. Found here are roughly 890,000 clones, approximately 92% of them singletons; the top ten hold around 24%. Cells designated naive CD8 were CD45RO-negative and were positively selected for CCR7, with terminally differentiated effector memory CD45RA+ cells excluded. The sequencing input was naive CD8+ T cells sorted from blood. Every receptor here comes from a man aged 30 to 39 in good health.

The chain combines TRBV27 with TRBJ2-1, with D possibly TRBD2 on 6 matching bases. V gave up 5 bases and J gave up 8 bases, with 16 bases separating them. This CDR3 contains 14 residues. The V gene's germline CDR1 is MNHEY and CDR2 SMNVEV (reference sequence). CDR3 in DNA: TGTGCCAGCAGTCGTCTATTACCGGGGGATGAGCAGTTCTTC. Its protein product is CASSRLLPGDEQFF.

The chain recombines TRBV27 with TRBJ2-7, with 12 bases fitting TRBD2. Germline lookup yields CDR1 MNHEY and CDR2 SMNVEV (reference sequence). Losses at the gene ends were 5 bases for V and 5 bases for J; bases not matched to a gene: 10. The CDR3 has 16 amino acids. For the CDR3, the DNA is TGTGCCAGCAGTCCTAGCGGGAGGGCCCGGGGAGACGAGCAGTACTTC. It is translated as CASSPSGRARGDEQYF.

This clone was counted a few times. The gene calls are TRBV9 and TRBJ1-1; possible D gene TRBD1, 6 bases. The CDR3 covers 15 residues. The V gene lost 4 bases and the J gene lost 1 base, with 14 bases spanning the gap. Germline CDR1 and CDR2: SGDLS and YYNGEE. This CDR3 reads CASSYSAGANTEAFF. In nucleotides, the CDR3 is TGTGCCAGCAGCTACAGCGCGGGGGCGAACACTGAAGCTTTCTTT.

This clone was seen a single time. This sequence joins TRBV9 and TRBJ2-1; tentatively, D is TRBD1 (6 bases). Trimming cost V 2 bases and J 8 bases, with 17 bases left between them. Germline V gene lookup returns CDR1 SGDLS and CDR2 YYNGEE. This CDR3 is 15 amino acids long. CDR3 sequence (DNA): TGTGCCAGCAGCGTGGGACAACGCCTGGTGGATGAGCAGTTCTTC. This translates into CASSVGQRLVDEQFF. The entire variable domain, with the rest obtained from reference TRBV9 and TRBJ2-1, is as follows: DSGVTQTPKHLITATGQRVTLRCSPRSGDLSVYWYQQSLDQGLQFLIQYYNGEERAKGNILERFSAQQFPDLHSELNLSSLELGDSALYFCASSVGQRLVDEQFFGPGTRLTVL.

This clone was observed a handful of times. The V and J genes are TRBV16 and TRBJ2-7, with D perhaps matching TRBD1 (6 bases). In germline, CDR1 is KGHSY, CDR2 FQNENV. Trimming took 1 base from V and 2 from J, leaving 9 bases between them. CDR3 length: 14 amino acids. The CDR3 nucleotides are TGTGCCAGCAGCCAATTAACAGGGACCTACGAGCAGTACTTC. Translated: CASSQLTGTYEQYF.

The chain recombines TRBV6-6 with TRBJ2-7; D is perhaps TRBD2 (6 bases). Germline loops: CDR1 MNHNY, CDR2 SVGAGI (reference sequence). The CDR3 has 16 amino acids. Between the trimmed V and J ends, which lost 3 bases and 1 base, there was a span of 16 bases. The CDR3 region is CASSYPTGLLSYEQYF. Written as DNA, the CDR3 is TGTGCCAGCAGTTATCCTACGGGACTCTTATCCTACGAGCAGTACTTC.

With respect to this clone: The junction does not match germline at one end; this may be a read error. This chain links TRBV6-1 with TRBJ1-2, with D possibly being TRBD1 (5 bases). The CDR3 has 13 residues. The germline V gene encodes CDR1 MNHNS and CDR2 SASEGT. Here the CDR3 reads CASREGTSYGYTF. DNA of the CDR3: TGTGCCAGCAGGGAAGGGACTTCCTATGGCTACACCTTC.

This clone was detected only once. The chain recombines TRBV6-6 with TRBJ2-7; 10 nucleotides align to TRBD1. This CDR3 is built from 15 residues. Germline V gene lookup returns CDR1 MNHNY and CDR2 SVGAGI (reference sequence). The trim removed 2 bases at V and 5 bases at J, leaving 6 bases unmatched. The CDR3, as DNA: TGTGCCAGCAGTTACCGGGACAGGGGAACCCACGAGCAGTACTTC. Its protein product is CASSYRDRGTHEQYF.

The chain couples TRBV9 to TRBJ1-1, with D possibly TRBD1 on 5 matching bases. The CDR3 runs 12 residues. V was clipped by 5 bases and J by 4 bases, with 9 bases between them. CDR1 is SGDLS, CDR2 YYNGEE, per germline. The chain's CDR3 is CASSTGSTEAFF. CDR3 bases: TGTGCCAGCAGTACAGGATCCACTGAAGCTTTCTTT.

The chain has TRBV6-5 and TRBJ2-7; 7 bases fit TRBD2. The ends lost 5 bases at V and 3 bases at J; junction bases unmatched: 4. The CDR3 loop spans 13 amino acids. Germline assignment: CDR1 MNHEY and CDR2 SVGAGI. Here the CDR3 reads CASSPGTNYEQYF. DNA for the CDR3: TGTGCCAGCAGTCCCGGGACTAACTACGAGCAGTACTTC.

The rearrangement links TRBV7-9 to TRBJ1-1, with a weak D call TRBD1 (6 bases). V lost 5 bases and J 3 bases, leaving 10 bases between the germline ends. CDR1 and CDR2 (germline): SEHNR, FQNEAQ (reference sequence). The CDR3 totals 13 residues. This CDR3 reads CASSGYRDTEAFF. CDR3 nucleotides: TGTGCCAGCAGCGGATACAGGGACACTGAAGCTTTCTTT.

With regard to this clone: A read error may produce the germline difference seen at one junction end. The chain combines TRBV19 with TRBJ2-1, with D perhaps matching TRBD2 (5 bases). The CDR3 covers 15 residues. Germline V gene lookup returns CDR1 LNHDA and CDR2 SQIVND (reference sequence). CDR3 coding DNA: TGTGCCAGTAGTTTAGACCCGGGGTCCTACAATGAGCAGTTCTTC. It specifies CASSLDPGSYNEQFF.

The CDR3 nucleotides are TGTGCCTGGTTTTTAAGAGGGGTTTCTAACTATGGCTACACCTTC. Translating it yields CAWFLRGVSNYGYTF. The chain links TRBV30 to TRBJ1-2; TRBD1 might be the D (5 bases). The ends were cut back, 5 bases at V and 0 bases at J, with 16 bases in the middle. CDR3 length equals 15 residues. Germline lookup yields CDR1 GTSNPN and CDR2 SVGIG (reference sequence).